This entry features one T cell receptor (beta chain) sequence. The target antigen is unknown. The CDR3 consists of 13 residues. Germline V lookup: CDR1 SGHDT, CDR2 YYEEEE. Losses at the gene ends were 7 bases for V and 3 bases for J; bases not matched to a gene: 7. Generated by immunoSEQ multiplex PCR, the TCRdb table keeps only in-frame clones and is missing some. The sample shows about 2.4 million clones, approximately 93% of them seen only once. The source of the sample is a study of shared clonotypes between healthy human individuals. Study overall: Donors were a couple of women and three men aged 18 to 49.

Study results and limitations: As a rule, naive subsets had a larger estimated richness than memory subsets. Clonotype sharing among donors likely depends on sequencing depth.

J is TRBJ2-7 and V is TRBV5-6, with 7 nucleotides matching TRBD2. The material sequenced was naive CD4+ T cells from PBMCs. Subset meaning: CD45RA+ positively selected. This clonotype was obtained from a man younger than 30 in good health. Some clones in this sample may be carry-over from other donors' samples. As DNA, the CDR3 is TGTGCCAGCCAACGCGGGAGAGGCTACGAGCAGTACTTC. Amino acids: CASQRGRGYEQYF.